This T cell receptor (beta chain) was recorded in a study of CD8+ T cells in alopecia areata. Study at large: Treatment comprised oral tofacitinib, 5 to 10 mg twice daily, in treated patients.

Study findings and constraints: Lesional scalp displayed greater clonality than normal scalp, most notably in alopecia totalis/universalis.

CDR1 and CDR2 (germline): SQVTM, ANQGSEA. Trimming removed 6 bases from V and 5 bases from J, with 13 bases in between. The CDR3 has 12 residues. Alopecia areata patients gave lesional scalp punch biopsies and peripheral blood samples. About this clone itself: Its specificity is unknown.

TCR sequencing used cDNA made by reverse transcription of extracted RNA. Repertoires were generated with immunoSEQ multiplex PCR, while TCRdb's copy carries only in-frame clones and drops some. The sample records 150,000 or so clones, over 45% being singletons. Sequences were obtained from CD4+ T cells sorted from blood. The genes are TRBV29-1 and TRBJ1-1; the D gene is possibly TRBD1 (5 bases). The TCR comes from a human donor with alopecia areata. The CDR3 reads CSVYYGGTEAFF. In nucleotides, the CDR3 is TGCAGCGTATACTACGGGGGGACTGAAGCTTTCTTT.